These 18 T cell receptor beta chains were all obtained from the same sample, sequenced in a study of blood T cells in healthy people across ages. The authors ran a second PCR of about 6 to 11 cycles using a sample-barcoded 5' primer and a J-beta primer mix. MiXCR was run by TCRdb on the 5' RACE reads, yielding one entry per CDR3 protein. This sample has over 1,300,000 distinct CDR3 sequences, with approximately 59% found just once. The sequencing input was blood. Receptors were obtained from a man younger than 35 in good health.

The chain is built from TRBV2 and TRBJ1-2, with D perhaps TRBD1 (6 bases). Trimming left V 9 bases short and J 2 bases short, with 13 bases between. Germline values: CDR1 SNHLY, CDR2 FYNNEI. The CDR3 has 13 residues. This chain's CDR3 is CARSGGLNYGYTF. The CDR3 DNA reads as TGTGCCAGAAGCGGGGGCCTAAACTATGGCTACACCTTC.

The chain carries TRBV29-1 and TRBJ1-2; D is uncertain. V was clipped by 7 bases and J by 8 bases, with 20 bases between them. The germline V gene has CDR1 SQVTM and CDR2 ANQGSEA. The CDR3 has 13 residues. CDR3 coding DNA: TGCAGCGCCATTCCCGAGGTAGCGGGCGGCTACACCTTC. As protein: CSAIPEVAGGYTF. Supplemented by reference TRBV29-1 and TRBJ1-2, the full variable domain reads SAVISQKPSRDICQRGTSLTIQCQVDSQVTMMFWYRQQPGQSLTLIATANQGSEATYESGFVIDKFPISRPNLTFSTLTVSNMSPEDSSIYLCSAIPEVAGGYTFGSGTRLTVV.

This clonotype appeared once. The V call is TRBV12-3 or TRBV12-4, the J call TRBJ2-5; D uncertain. The CDR3 runs to 17 residues. The V end was cut by 0 bases, the J end by 5 bases, with 19 bases between. CDR3 region: CASSLAGSGPELETQYF. DNA for the CDR3: TGTGCCAGCAGTTTAGCGGGATCCGGCCCCGAGCTGGAGACCCAGTACTTC.

The chain has TRBV7-9 and TRBJ2-3, with TRBD2 matching 14 bases. With V trimmed by 5 bases and J by 0 bases, 13 bases remained unmatched. The CDR3 has 20 residues. CDR1 and CDR2 (germline): SEHNR, FQNEAQ (reference sequence). The CDR3 DNA reads as TGTGCCAGCAGCGCCCGCTCGACTAGCGGGAGGGCTCTGAGCACAGATACGCAGTATTTT. As protein: CASSARSTSGRALSTDTQYF.

In this sample, this clonotype turned up once. The chain recombines TRBV4-1 with TRBJ2-2; no firm D call. Germline V CDR1 and CDR2: MGHRA, YSYEKL. Trimming removed 1 base at V and 15 bases at J, with 12 bases between. The CDR3 runs 12 residues. The DNA of the CDR3 is TGCGCCAGCAGCCAAGGTTTCCGAAAGGTGTTTTTT. It codes for CASSQGFRKVFF.

CDR3 amino acids: CASKILGLAGPGDTQYF. CDR3 nucleotide sequence: TGCGCCAGCAAGATACTGGGACTAGCGGGACCAGGGGATACGCAGTATTTT. The chain carries TRBV5-1 and TRBJ2-3, with 13 positions matching TRBD2. There are 17 residues in the CDR3. CDR1 is SGHRS and CDR2 is YFSETQ in the germline V gene. The trim removed 6 bases at V and 6 bases at J, leaving 13 bases unmatched.

The chain has TRBV7-9 and TRBJ2-7; 7 nucleotides align to TRBD1. Trimming cost V 2 bases and J 0 bases; bases outside gene matches: 4. This CDR3 comprises 15 residues. The V gene's germline CDR1 is SEHNR and CDR2 FQNEAQ (reference sequence). The CDR3 DNA reads TGTGCCAGCAGCTTACTACAGGGGTTCTCCTACGAGCAGTACTTC. Translated: CASSLLQGFSYEQYF.

The chain employs TRBV28 and TRBJ1-6, with 7 bases aligning to TRBD1. The CDR3 length is 16 residues. With V trimmed by 4 bases and J by 9 bases, 12 bases remained unmatched. The germline V gene has CDR1 MDHEN and CDR2 SYDVKM. DNA of the CDR3: TGTGCCAGCAGTTCCTCCTTAGACAGGGCAAGTTCACCCCTCCACTTT. Translation gives CASSSSLDRASSPLHF. The entire variable domain, with the rest obtained from reference TRBV28 and TRBJ1-6, is as follows: DVKVTQSSRYLVKRTGEKVFLECVQDMDHENMFWYRQDPGLGLRLIYFSYDVKMKEKGDIPEGYSVSREKKERFSLILESASTNQTSMYLCASSSSLDRASSPLHFGNGTRLTVT.

This clonotype was observed a few times. This chain connects TRBV13 to TRBJ1-2; 9 bases match TRBD1. There are 13 residues in the CDR3. The V and J ends lost 6 bases and 7 bases, in that order; junction bases with no gene match: 6. The germline gives CDR1 PRHDT, CDR2 FYEKMQ (reference sequence). This chain's CDR3 is CASSPGTGRGYTF. In nucleotides, the CDR3 is TGTGCCAGCAGTCCCGGGACAGGGCGTGGCTACACCTTC.

V gene TRBV4-1 combines with J gene TRBJ2-7; D may be TRBD1 (5 bases). Germline CDR1 and CDR2: MGHRA and YSYEKL. Trimming stripped 0 bases from V and 0 bases from J, with 12 bases between. This CDR3 has 16 residues. CDR3 bases: TGCGCCAGCAGCCAAGATACAGGCCTCGCCTCCTACGAGCAGTACTTC. This sequence encodes CASSQDTGLASYEQYF.

V and J are TRBV12-3 or TRBV12-4 and TRBJ1-2; no reliable D call. The CDR3 loop spans 15 amino acids. Between the trimmed V and J ends, which lost 5 bases and 6 bases, there was a span of 19 bases. The CDR3 sequence is CASSPTDTQRDGYTF. The CDR3 nucleotides are TGTGCCAGCAGTCCAACGGATACACAGAGGGATGGCTACACCTTC.

The V and J genes are TRBV5-1 and TRBJ1-4; D is unclear. The germline V gene encodes CDR1 SGHRS and CDR2 YFSETQ. With 0 bases removed from V and 3 bases from J, the gap between germline ends came to 9 bases. The CDR3 is 15 residues long. The CDR3: CASSLEFGSNEKLFF. The CDR3 DNA follows: TGCGCCAGCAGCTTGGAGTTCGGGTCTAATGAAAAACTGTTTTTT.

This chain uses TRBV3-1 with TRBJ2-1; D may correspond to TRBD1 or TRBD2 (5 bases each). The germline CDR1 and CDR2 sequences are LGHDT and YNNKEL (reference sequence). This CDR3 region has 16 residues. V gave up 7 bases and J gave up 6 bases, with 22 bases separating them. The CDR3 protein is CASKGKPGPSSNEQFF. DNA for the CDR3: TGTGCCAGCAAAGGTAAACCGGGACCCTCATCCAATGAGCAGTTCTTC.

Of note for this clonotype: An end of the junction differs from the germline gene, which may be a read error. The genes are TRBV29-1 and TRBJ2-5; TRBD1 matches at 10 bases. Germline V gene lookup returns CDR1 SQVTM and CDR2 ANQGSEA. The length of the CDR3 is 15 residues. Here the CDR3 reads CSVEDQDRGPETRYF. CDR3 bases: TGCAGCGTTGAAGATCAAGACAGGGGGCCAGAGACCCGGTACTTC.

This chain uses TRBV20-1 with TRBJ2-1; TRBD2 agrees at 13 bases. Germline loops: CDR1 DFQATT, CDR2 SNEGSKA (reference sequence). With 5 bases clipped from V and 7 bases from J, the junction kept 5 bases outside the gene matches. The CDR3 extends over 14 amino acids. The CDR3 sequence is CSALLAGGQNEQFF. CDR3 coding DNA: TGCAGTGCTCTACTAGCGGGGGGGCAAAATGAGCAGTTCTTC.

The chain couples TRBV2 to TRBJ2-1, with D perhaps assigned TRBD1 or TRBD2 (5 bases each). The CDR3 spans 13 residues. V was trimmed by 7 bases and J by 6 bases, leaving 13 bases between them. Per the germline V gene, CDR1 is SNHLY and CDR2 is FYNNEI. The CDR3 sequence is CASTWGWINEQFF. The CDR3 coding sequence is TGTGCCAGCACCTGGGGGTGGATCAATGAGCAGTTCTTC. The full variable domain, rest sourced from reference TRBV2 and TRBJ2-1, is EPEVTQTPSHQVTQMGQEVILRCVPISNHLYFYWYRQILGQKVEFLVSFYNNEISEKSEIFDDQFSVERPDGSNFTLKIRSTKLEDSAMYFCASTWGWINEQFFGPGTRLTVL.

The chain carries TRBV25-1 and TRBJ2-1; D could derive from TRBD1 or TRBD2 (7 bases each). There are 16 residues in the CDR3. The germline gives CDR1 MGHDK, CDR2 SYGVNS. Trimming shortened V by 5 bases and J by 0 bases, and 14 bases separated the two germline ends. CDR3 residues: CASSTRGDSSYNEQFF. CDR3 sequence (DNA): TGTGCCAGCAGTACCCGGGGGGACAGCTCCTACAATGAGCAGTTCTTC.

A remark on this clonotype: Germline is not matched at one junction end, which may reflect a read error. The V gene is TRBV29-1, the J gene TRBJ1-2; 7 bases are a match to TRBD1. The V gene's germline CDR1 is SQVTM and CDR2 ANQGSEA. The CDR3 covers 14 residues. CDR3: CSVTQQGMADGHTF. Here the CDR3 DNA reads TGCAGCGTTACCCAACAGGGGATGGCGGATGGCCACACCTTC.